This is a list of T cell receptor beta chains from one sample in a study of cytomegalovirus exposure and HLA in healthy donors. Assay used: immunoSEQ multiplex PCR; TCRdb lists only in-frame clones, some missing. The sample contains 100,000 to 150,000 clones, 65% to 90% of which appear only once. Input material: PBMCs. Receptor source: a girl between 2 and 10 years old in good health and CMV-seronegative. Each CDR3 is given with its conserved first and last residue. Each record gives: D gene, CDR3 length, clone size, V gene, J gene, CDR3 DNA, CDR3 protein. D genes are given only for firm matches. Rows give clone size only sometimes, using once, few, many, or a class for an expanded clone.

-	12	-	TRBV30	TRBJ2-5	TGTGCCTGGAGCCACAGGGCTGAGACCCAGTACTTC	CAWSHRAETQYF
-	16	-	TRBV6-5	TRBJ1-1	TGTGCCAGCAGTTGGGGCTGGGCAGGGGTTGACACTGAAGCTTTCTTT	CASSWGWAGVDTEAFF
-	14	-	TRBV4-1	TRBJ2-1	TGCGCCAGCAGTCCGGAGAGCTCCTACAATGAGCAGTTCTTC	CASSPESSYNEQFF
-	14	-	TRBV30	TRBJ1-5	TGTGCCTGGAGTATACGGGGGTCGGACCAGCCCCAGCATTTT	CAWSIRGSDQPQHF
-	15	few	TRBV5-4	TRBJ1-2	TGTGCCAGCAGCTTGGGGCAGGGGACTAACTATGGCTACACCTTC	CASSLGQGTNYGYTF
TRBD1	14	few	TRBV5-1	TRBJ2-2	TGCGCCAGCAGAAGGGGGCGGGACACCGGGGAGCTGTTTTTT	CASRRGRDTGELFF
-	13	-	TRBV5-1	TRBJ1-2	TGCGCCACCTCCGAGAGCAGGGGCTATGGCTACACCTTC	CATSESRGYGYTF
TRBD1	13	-	TRBV6-5	TRBJ1-2	TGTGCCAGTAAAAGGGGGCGCTCGGATGGCTACACCTTC	CASKRGRSDGYTF
TRBD1	13	-	TRBV19	TRBJ1-2	TGTGCCAGTAGGAACAGGGGCTCTTCTGGCTACACCTTC	CASRNRGSSGYTF
TRBD1	14	-	TRBV4-3	TRBJ1-2	TGCGCCAGCAGCCAAGATGGGACAGGGGCTGGCTACACCTTC	CASSQDGTGAGYTF
TRBD1	15	once	TRBV19	TRBJ1-2	TGTGCCAGTAGTACATGGACAGGGGGTAACTATGGCTACACCTTC	CASSTWTGGNYGYTF
TRBD1	16	-	TRBV4-1	TRBJ2-5	TGCGCCAGCAGCGACCGGGACAGGGGGCTCGGGGAGACCCAGTACTTC	CASSDRDRGLGETQYF
-	11	-	TRBV19	TRBJ2-1	TGTGCCAGTAAAAAGGGGAATGAGCAGTTCTTC	CASKKGNEQFF
-	12	-	TRBV27	TRBJ2-7	TGTGCCAGCGGCTCGTTGTCCTACGAGCAGTACTTC	CASGSLSYEQYF
TRBD1	14	-	TRBV19	TRBJ2-7	TGTGCCAGTAGCGTTAGGGACAGGGGCTACGAGCAGTACTTC	CASSVRDRGYEQYF
TRBD1	15	once	TRBV15	TRBJ2-7	TGTGCCACCAGCAGAGGACAGGGGGGTGAGGACGAGCAGTACTTC	CATSRGQGGEDEQYF
-	12	-	TRBV7-9	TRBJ1-2	TGTTCCAGCAGCTTAGATCCGGGGATGCACACCTTC	CSSSLDPGMHTF
-	17	-	TRBV6-4	TRBJ1-6	TGTGCCAGCAGTCCACCCGACCCCTGGGGGGAGCATTCACCCCTCCACTTT	CASSPPDPWGEHSPLHF
TRBD1	14	-	TRBV19	TRBJ2-2	TGTGCCAGTAGTATACAGGGGGCGCCCGGGGAGCTGTTTTTT	CASSIQGAPGELFF
-	15	once	TRBV27	TRBJ1-1	TGTGCCAGCAGTTTATCGCGGCGGGGGAACACTGAAGCTTTCTTT	CASSLSRRGNTEAFF
-	13	once	TRBV15	TRBJ2-5	TGTGCCACCAGCAGACTAGAGAAAGAGACCCAGTACTTC	CATSRLEKETQYF
-	17	-	TRBV28	TRBJ1-5	TGTGCCAGCAGTTTTCCGCAAACCAGGGGTACTGTAAAGCCCCAGCATTTT	CASSFPQTRGTVKPQHF